The rows below give T cell receptor beta chains drawn from one sample of a study of cytotoxic CD8 clonotypes in ibrutinib-treated CLL. The repertoire was sequenced with immunoSEQ multiplex PCR; TCRdb's copy has only in-frame clones and lacks some. The data show about 72,000 clones, around 82% seen once. Sequencing used PBMCs, obtained at disease progression, from a patient treated with ibrutinib. The source is a human donor with chronic lymphocytic leukemia. CDR3s include the opening cysteine and the closing phenylalanine or tryptophan. The D gene is left open where the match is weak. Size is stated for part of the rows, as once, few or many counts, or as a class when the clone is expanded.

d_gene	v_gene	len	j_gene	abundance	CDR3nt	CDR3aa
-	TRBV7-9	13	TRBJ2-2	-	TGTGCCAGCAGCTTCACTAACACCGGGGAGCTGTTTTTT	CASSFTNTGELFF
-	TRBV6-5	13	TRBJ1-3	-	TGTGCCAGCAGCCGACTAGCTGGAAACACCATATATTTT	CASSRLAGNTIYF
TRBD1	TRBV5-1	15	TRBJ1-2	few	TGCGCCAGCAGCTGGGGACAGAACGCTAACTATGGCTACACCTTC	CASSWGQNANYGYTF
TRBD2	TRBV9	14	TRBJ2-2	-	TGTGCCAGCAGGTCGGGGGGAGCCGGCGGGGAGCTGTTTTTT	CASRSGGAGGELFF
-	TRBV29-1	12	TRBJ1-2	-	TGCAGCGCTCAGGACAGAGGCTATGGCTACACCTTC	CSAQDRGYGYTF
-	TRBV6-1	13	TRBJ1-4	-	TGTGCCAGCAGTCAGGGGCCCAATGAAAAACTGTTTTTT	CASSQGPNEKLFF
-	TRBV4-2	15	TRBJ1-3	-	TGTGCCAGCAGCCAAGCTGAGGGGGATGAAAACACCATATATTTT	CASSQAEGDENTIYF
-	TRBV2	11	TRBJ2-7	-	TGTGCCAGCAGTGAAGGGTACGAGCAGTACTTC	CASSEGYEQYF
-	TRBV10-3	14	TRBJ1-3	-	TGTGCCATCAGCATCGGGTTTTCTGGAAACACCATATATTTT	CAISIGFSGNTIYF
-	TRBV27	16	TRBJ1-5	-	TGTGCCAGCAGGTCCACTCCCGTTTCTAGCAATCAGCCCCAGCATTTT	CASRSTPVSSNQPQHF
-	TRBV5-1	15	TRBJ2-2	-	TGCGCCAGCAGCTTAAGGGGGATTCACACCGGGGAGCTGTTTTTT	CASSLRGIHTGELFF
-	TRBV6-6	15	TRBJ2-4	once	TGTGCCAGCAGTTACCGTACAGAAGCCAAAAACATTCAGTACTTC	CASSYRTEAKNIQYF
TRBD1	TRBV19	14	TRBJ1-5	-	TGTGCCAGTAGTTGGGACAGGGGCGATCAGCCCCAGCATTTT	CASSWDRGDQPQHF
TRBD1	TRBV14	21	TRBJ1-6	-	TGTGCCAGCAGCCAAGCGGGAGGAGGACAGGGGATTAGTTCCTATAATTCACCCCTCCACTTT	CASSQAGGGQGISSYNSPLHF
TRBD1	TRBV2	17	TRBJ1-5	-	TGTGCCAGCAGCAAAAGTTCGGGACAGTTAAGCAATCAGCCCCAGCATTTT	CASSKSSGQLSNQPQHF
TRBD1	TRBV10-2	13	TRBJ1-5	-	TGCGCCAGCAGTGCGACAGGGAATCAGCCCCAGCATTTT	CASSATGNQPQHF
-	TRBV28	14	TRBJ2-1	-	TGTGCCAGCAGTTTTATGGGTAGGGTCAATGAGCAGTTCTTC	CASSFMGRVNEQFF
-	TRBV2	15	TRBJ2-7	-	TGTGCCAGCAGTGTTCCGGGACGTGCCCACTACGAGCAGTACTTC	CASSVPGRAHYEQYF
TRBD1	TRBV5-6	13	TRBJ1-1	-	TGTGCCAGCACGGGACAGGGGAACACTGAAGCTTTCTTT	CASTGQGNTEAFF
TRBD1	TRBV10-2	14	TRBJ2-7	-	TGCGCCAGCAGTGATCCGGACAGGGGGGGTTTGCAGTACTTC	CASSDPDRGGLQYF
-	TRBV5-4	13	TRBJ2-6	-	TGTGCCAGCAGCTTGTCAGGGCCCAACGTCCTGACTTTC	CASSLSGPNVLTF
-	TRBV5-1	13	TRBJ2-4	-	TGCGCCAGCACCCGCGGATTCGGGGACATTCAGTACTTC	CASTRGFGDIQYF
TRBD1	TRBV2	13	TRBJ1-5	-	TGTGCCAGCGACAGGGTCGGGAATCAGCCCCAGCATTTT	CASDRVGNQPQHF
-	TRBV19	13	TRBJ1-5	few	TGTGCCAGTAGTATAGCTCATGGTCAGCCCCAGCATTTT	CASSIAHGQPQHF
-	TRBV19	14	TRBJ1-5	-	TGTGCCAGTAGTATCTGGGACGCCAATCAGCCCCAGCATTTT	CASSIWDANQPQHF
-	TRBV28	11	TRBJ2-7	-	TGTGCCAGCAGTTTGGGGTACGAGCAGTACTTC	CASSLGYEQYF
-	TRBV4-1	13	TRBJ1-2	-	TGCGCCAGCAGCCAAGTACGATCTTATGGCTACACCTTC	CASSQVRSYGYTF
-	TRBV5-1	14	TRBJ1-1	-	TGCGCCAGCAGCTTGGGGGCAGGGAACACTGAAGCTTTCTTT	CASSLGAGNTEAFF
-	TRBV15	14	TRBJ2-7	-	TGTGCCACCAGCAGTGACCGAGGCCCCTACGAGCAGTACTTC	CATSSDRGPYEQYF
-	TRBV4-1	15	TRBJ1-1	-	TGCGCCAGCAGCCAGGCCAGGGGCAAGGCCACTGAAGCTTTCTTT	CASSQARGKATEAFF
TRBD1	TRBV7-9	18	TRBJ2-5	-	TGTGCCAGCAGCTCGAGCCTAACCGGGACAGGGACGAGGGATGAGCAGTACTTC	CASSSSLTGTGTRDEQYF
-	TRBV5-6	15	TRBJ2-7	-	TGTGCCAGCAGCTTTAAGGGGACGGGAGTCGTCGAGCAGTACTTC	CASSFKGTGVVEQYF
-	TRBV6-6	14	TRBJ2-7	-	TGTGCCAGCAGTTACTCCCAGGGTTCCTACGAGCAGTACTTC	CASSYSQGSYEQYF
-	TRBV13	13	TRBJ2-1	-	TGTGCCAGCAGCTTAAGGGGCAGGTATGAGCAGTTCTTC	CASSLRGRYEQFF
-	TRBV30	14	TRBJ1-4	-	TGTGCCTGGAGTTTGAAGGGTCTGGGTGAAAAACTGTTTTTT	CAWSLKGLGEKLFF
TRBD1	TRBV27	15	TRBJ1-5	few	TGTGCCAGCAGTCCGATCTACAGGGGGCGGCAGCCCCAGCATTTT	CASSPIYRGRQPQHF
-	TRBV27	13	TRBJ1-1	-	TGTGCCAGCAGTATCGGACAAGACACTGAAGCTTTCTTT	CASSIGQDTEAFF
TRBD2	TRBV9	15	TRBJ2-5	-	TGTGCCAGCAGCTTCACTCCGGGAGGCCAAGAGACCCAGTACTTC	CASSFTPGGQETQYF
TRBD2	TRBV5-1	16	TRBJ2-2	-	TGCGCCAGCAGCTTGGGCGGGGGACCCGGCACCGGGGAGCTGTTTTTT	CASSLGGGPGTGELFF
-	TRBV10-2	14	TRBJ1-2	-	TGCGCCAGCAGTGACGCGGGTATTCAGCGGGGCTACACCTTC	CASSDAGIQRGYTF
-	TRBV6-1	12	TRBJ2-1	-	TGTGCCAGCAGCGACATCAGCAATGAGCAGTTCTTC	CASSDISNEQFF
-	TRBV4-2	16	TRBJ2-6	-	TGTGCCAGCAGCCAAGACGTCGGATCTGGGGCCAACGTCCTGACTTTC	CASSQDVGSGANVLTF
TRBD1	TRBV9	16	TRBJ2-7	-	TGTGCCAGCAGCGCGAGCCTTAACAGGGGCACAAGAGAGCAGTACTTC	CASSASLNRGTREQYF